This T cell receptor beta chain derives from a study of shared clonotypes between healthy human individuals. Some clones are missing from TCRdb's copy, which holds only in-frame ones; the method was immunoSEQ multiplex PCR. The sample lists 2 million to 2.5 million clones, roughly 94% occurring once. V lost 6 bases, J lost 4 bases, and 13 bases lay in between. The CDR3 length is 13 residues. Germline CDR1 MRHNA, CDR2 SNTAGT. A CD45RA-negative memory subset and a CD45RA+ naive subset were separated from the CD4+ cells. Concerning this clone itself: Its specificity is not known.

Whole-study findings and limits: The expectation was that sequencing depth would affect clonotype sharing among donors. Having only a few donors restricted how much genetic and exposure-history diversity was captured. A handful of donors shared approximately 5% of their naive CD4 clonotypes.

The specimen was naive CD4+ T cells sorted from blood. Subset meaning: CD45RA+ positively selected. This receptor was taken from a man aged 18 to 30 in good health. This chain joins TRBV6-4 and TRBJ2-7; D possibly corresponds to TRBD1 (6 bases). The chain's CDR3 is CASSRGVGYEQYF. In DNA, the CDR3 is TGTGCCAGCAGCAGGGGAGTAGGGTACGAGCAGTACTTC.